This is a list of T cell receptor beta chains from one sample in a study of cytomegalovirus exposure and HLA in healthy donors. Produced via immunoSEQ multiplex PCR; TCRdb's table is partial and in-frame only. The sample shows about 180,000 clones, around 80% of them seen only once. Specimen: PBMCs. The receptors come from a girl aged 10 to 17 in good health and CMV-seropositive. CDR3s include the opening cysteine and the closing phenylalanine or tryptophan. D genes are given only for firm matches. Part of the rows lack a size; the others show once, few, many or a class for expanded clones.

d_gene: TRBD2; abundance: NA; v_gene: TRBV5-1; j_gene: TRBJ2-5; CDR3aa: CASSLAGGQETQYF; CDR3nt: TGCGCCAGCAGCTTAGCGGGAGGGCAAGAGACCCAGTACTTC
d_gene: NA; abundance: NA; v_gene: TRBV7-2; j_gene: TRBJ2-5; CDR3aa: CASSFGQQETQYF; CDR3nt: TGTGCCAGCAGCTTTGGACAGCAAGAGACCCAGTACTTC
d_gene: TRBD2; abundance: NA; v_gene: TRBV19; j_gene: TRBJ2-4; CDR3aa: CASSPQGLAEDIQYF; CDR3nt: TGTGCCAGTAGTCCTCAGGGACTAGCGGAGGACATTCAGTACTTC
d_gene: NA; abundance: few; v_gene: TRBV4-3; j_gene: TRBJ2-3; CDR3aa: CASSQVVRGSSTDTQYF; CDR3nt: TGCGCCAGCAGCCAAGTTGTGAGAGGGTCTAGCACAGATACGCAGTATTTT
d_gene: TRBD1; abundance: once; v_gene: TRBV14; j_gene: TRBJ2-2; CDR3aa: CASSRLTGTWGGELFF; CDR3nt: TGTGCCAGCAGCCGCTTGACAGGGACATGGGGCGGGGAGCTGTTTTTT
d_gene: NA; abundance: NA; v_gene: TRBV19; j_gene: TRBJ2-1; CDR3aa: CASSIASLNNEQFF; CDR3nt: TGTGCCAGTAGTATTGCTAGCCTCAACAATGAGCAGTTCTTC
d_gene: TRBD1; abundance: NA; v_gene: TRBV29-1; j_gene: TRBJ1-2; CDR3aa: CSVVGQANYGYTF; CDR3nt: TGCAGCGTTGTAGGACAGGCTAACTATGGCTACACCTTC
d_gene: NA; abundance: NA; v_gene: TRBV5-1; j_gene: TRBJ1-2; CDR3aa: CASSLDSFIYGYTF; CDR3nt: TGCGCCAGCAGCTTGGACAGCTTTATCTATGGCTACACCTTC
d_gene: NA; abundance: NA; v_gene: TRBV9; j_gene: TRBJ1-3; CDR3aa: CASSVDGQGNTIYF; CDR3nt: TGTGCCAGCAGCGTAGATGGGCAGGGAAACACCATATATTTT
d_gene: NA; abundance: few; v_gene: TRBV30; j_gene: TRBJ2-2; CDR3aa: CAWSEGTGELFF; CDR3nt: TGTGCCTGGAGTGAGGGGACCGGGGAGCTGTTTTTT
d_gene: NA; abundance: few; v_gene: TRBV10-3; j_gene: TRBJ1-5; CDR3aa: CATRDTLGQPQHF; CDR3nt: TGTGCCACCCGGGACACTTTAGGACAGCCCCAGCATTTT
d_gene: NA; abundance: NA; v_gene: TRBV25-1; j_gene: TRBJ1-5; CDR3aa: CASSRAGHNQPQHF; CDR3nt: TGTGCCAGCAGTAGGGCAGGGCACAATCAGCCCCAGCATTTT
d_gene: NA; abundance: NA; v_gene: TRBV5-1; j_gene: TRBJ1-5; CDR3aa: CASSLEGRADQPQHF; CDR3nt: TGCGCCAGCAGCTTGGAAGGCAGGGCAGATCAGCCCCAGCATTTT
d_gene: TRBD1; abundance: NA; v_gene: TRBV28; j_gene: TRBJ1-1; CDR3aa: CASPCGGGECTEAFF; CDR3nt: TGTGCCAGCCCATGCGGAGGGGGCGAGTGCACTGAAGCTTTCTTT
d_gene: NA; abundance: NA; v_gene: TRBV7-9; j_gene: TRBJ1-2; CDR3aa: CASSSPTHRQGGYTF; CDR3nt: TGTGCCAGCAGCTCCCCGACCCACCGGCAGGGTGGCTACACCTTC
d_gene: NA; abundance: NA; v_gene: TRBV6-1; j_gene: TRBJ2-1; CDR3aa: CASTSADSYNEQFF; CDR3nt: TGTGCCAGCACTAGCGCCGATTCCTACAATGAGCAGTTCTTC
d_gene: TRBD1; abundance: NA; v_gene: TRBV5-4; j_gene: TRBJ2-1; CDR3aa: CASSLSRGSSYNEQFF; CDR3nt: TGTGCCAGCAGCTTGAGCAGGGGGAGCTCCTACAATGAGCAGTTCTTC
d_gene: TRBD2; abundance: once; v_gene: TRBV7-9; j_gene: TRBJ2-1; CDR3aa: CASSLVSGSFMDEQFF; CDR3nt: TGTGCCAGCAGCTTGGTGAGCGGGAGCTTCATGGATGAGCAGTTCTTC
d_gene: NA; abundance: once; v_gene: TRBV5-4; j_gene: TRBJ1-1; CDR3aa: CASSLETNTEAFF; CDR3nt: TGTGCCAGCAGCCTAGAGACGAACACTGAAGCTTTCTTT
d_gene: TRBD1; abundance: NA; v_gene: TRBV6-4; j_gene: TRBJ2-7; CDR3aa: CASSENRGPTYEQYF; CDR3nt: TGTGCCAGCAGTGAGAACAGGGGGCCTACCTACGAGCAGTACTTC
d_gene: TRBD2; abundance: NA; v_gene: TRBV30; j_gene: TRBJ2-1; CDR3aa: CAWTSGRNEQFF; CDR3nt: TGTGCCTGGACTAGCGGGAGGAATGAGCAGTTCTTC
d_gene: NA; abundance: NA; v_gene: TRBV30; j_gene: TRBJ2-6; CDR3aa: CAWGGETRDSYRAGANVLTF; CDR3nt: TGTGCCTGGGGCGGGGAAACTCGGGACAGCTACCGGGCTGGGGCCAACGTCCTGACTTTC
d_gene: NA; abundance: NA; v_gene: TRBV2; j_gene: TRBJ2-2; CDR3aa: CASSAGRTNTGELFF; CDR3nt: TGTGCCAGCAGCGCGGGACGGACGAACACCGGGGAGCTGTTTTTT
d_gene: TRBD2; abundance: once; v_gene: TRBV25-1; j_gene: TRBJ2-7; CDR3aa: CASSPTTSGRAHEQYF; CDR3nt: TGTGCCAGCAGTCCCACGACTAGCGGGAGGGCCCACGAGCAGTACTTC
d_gene: NA; abundance: NA; v_gene: TRBV5-1; j_gene: TRBJ1-5; CDR3aa: CASSFSGNQPQHF; CDR3nt: TGCGCCAGCAGCTTTTCGGGCAATCAGCCCCAGCATTTT
d_gene: NA; abundance: few; v_gene: TRBV5-1; j_gene: TRBJ2-6; CDR3aa: CASSVRTGANVLTF; CDR3nt: TGCGCCAGCAGCGTGAGAACTGGGGCCAACGTCCTGACTTTC
d_gene: NA; abundance: NA; v_gene: TRBV29-1; j_gene: TRBJ1-4; CDR3aa: CSVMTSEKLFF; CDR3nt: TGCAGCGTGATGACATCTGAAAAACTGTTTTTT
d_gene: TRBD1; abundance: once; v_gene: TRBV27; j_gene: TRBJ1-1; CDR3aa: CASSFSGDSGMNTEAFF; CDR3nt: TGTGCCAGCAGTTTTAGTGGGGACAGCGGTATGAACACTGAAGCTTTCTTT
d_gene: TRBD1; abundance: NA; v_gene: TRBV29-1; j_gene: TRBJ2-2; CDR3aa: CSVDRGTNTGELFF; CDR3nt: TGCAGCGTGGACAGGGGGACGAACACCGGGGAGCTGTTTTTT
d_gene: TRBD2; abundance: NA; v_gene: TRBV29-1; j_gene: TRBJ2-7; CDR3aa: CSVEASGISYEQYF; CDR3nt: TGCAGCGTTGAAGCTAGCGGAATATCCTACGAGCAGTACTTC
d_gene: TRBD1; abundance: NA; v_gene: TRBV6-5; j_gene: TRBJ1-2; CDR3aa: CASSYTGTGSYYGYTF; CDR3nt: TGTGCCAGCAGTTATACCGGGACAGGGTCGTACTATGGCTACACCTTC
d_gene: NA; abundance: NA; v_gene: TRBV5-1; j_gene: TRBJ1-1; CDR3aa: CASSPAQGTEAFF; CDR3nt: TGCGCCAGCAGCCCCGCCCAGGGGACTGAAGCTTTCTTT
d_gene: TRBD1; abundance: NA; v_gene: TRBV2; j_gene: TRBJ1-6; CDR3aa: CASKPGQGQHNSPLHF; CDR3nt: TGTGCCAGCAAACCGGGACAGGGACAACATAATTCACCCCTCCACTTT
d_gene: NA; abundance: NA; v_gene: TRBV9; j_gene: TRBJ2-3; CDR3aa: CASSSYVTDTQYF; CDR3nt: TGTGCCAGCAGCTCCTACGTGACAGATACGCAGTATTTT
d_gene: TRBD2; abundance: NA; v_gene: TRBV10-3; j_gene: TRBJ2-7; CDR3aa: CAISESGTSGGPYEQYF; CDR3nt: TGTGCCATCAGTGAGTCCGGGACTAGCGGGGGCCCCTACGAGCAGTACTTC
d_gene: TRBD1; abundance: NA; v_gene: TRBV9; j_gene: TRBJ1-2; CDR3aa: CASSPGQGGYTF; CDR3nt: TGTGCCAGCAGCCCGGGACAGGGAGGCTACACCTTC
d_gene: NA; abundance: NA; v_gene: TRBV7-9; j_gene: TRBJ2-7; CDR3aa: CASSTDITYEQYF; CDR3nt: TGTGCCAGCAGCACCGACATAACCTACGAGCAGTACTTC
d_gene: TRBD2; abundance: NA; v_gene: TRBV4-3; j_gene: TRBJ2-1; CDR3aa: CASSRLAGGPYNEQFF; CDR3nt: TGCGCCAGCAGCCGCCTTGCGGGAGGGCCCTACAATGAGCAGTTCTTC
d_gene: NA; abundance: NA; v_gene: TRBV5-4; j_gene: TRBJ2-7; CDR3aa: CASSQGVYEQYF; CDR3nt: TGTGCCAGCAGTCAAGGGGTCTACGAGCAGTACTTC
d_gene: NA; abundance: NA; v_gene: TRBV30; j_gene: TRBJ1-1; CDR3aa: CAWSVAGGLPNTEAFF; CDR3nt: TGTGCCTGGAGTGTCGCCGGTGGGCTGCCGAACACTGAAGCTTTCTTT